What follows are 32 T cell receptor beta chains derived from one specimen sequenced in a study of blood T cell repertoires in COVID-19. The assay was immunoSEQ multiplex PCR, and TCRdb's table has in-frame clones only and misses some. The table lists 160,000 or so clones, roughly 90% of them singletons, with approximately 3% in the top ten. The sample consisted of peripheral blood. Receptors were obtained from a man aged 55-75 years with acute or convalescent COVID-19.

On this clone itself: One end of the junction does not line up with germline, which may come from a read error. The chain carries TRBV7-7 and TRBJ2-7, with D possibly TRBD1 on 5 matching bases. Germline CDR1 is SSHAT and CDR2 is FNYEAQ (reference sequence). The CDR3 has 15 amino acids. CDR3 bases: TGTGCTAGCAGCTTAGTAAAGGACATTTCCTACGAGCAGTACTTC. It translates to CASSLVKDISYEQYF.

The chain employs TRBV18 and TRBJ2-5; 14 bases line up with TRBD2. The CDR3 extends over 18 amino acids. Germline assignment: CDR1 KGHSH and CDR2 LQKENI. With V trimmed by 2 bases and J by 0 bases, 5 bases remained unmatched. The CDR3 region is CASSPKGLAGANQETQYF. Here the CDR3 DNA reads TGTGCCAGCTCACCAAAGGGACTAGCGGGGGCCAACCAAGAGACCCAGTACTTC.

CDR3 protein: CASSPDTVNQPQHF. The CDR3 region has the DNA TGTGCCAGCAGTCCCGACACCGTAAATCAGCCCCAGCATTTT. The chain couples TRBV2 to TRBJ1-5; no firm D call. The CDR3 consists of 14 residues. Germline V gene lookup returns CDR1 SNHLY and CDR2 FYNNEI. V was trimmed by 5 bases and J by 4 bases, leaving 12 bases between them.

The chain is built from TRBV12-3 or TRBV12-4 and TRBJ1-1; 10 nucleotides line up with TRBD1. The V and J ends lost 6 bases and 5 bases, in that order; junction bases with no gene match: 3. This CDR3 region has 13 residues. CDR3 residues: CASRADRGTEAFF. Written as DNA, the CDR3 is TGTGCCAGCAGAGCGGACAGGGGGACTGAAGCTTTCTTT.

The chain links TRBV20-1 to TRBJ2-3; possibly TRBD2 for D (7 bases). V shed 3 bases and J shed 1 base, with 11 bases lying between them. The germline gives CDR1 DFQATT, CDR2 SNEGSKA (reference sequence). The CDR3 runs to 14 residues. The CDR3 region is CSASGRGRTDTQYF. CDR3 bases: TGCAGTGCTAGTGGGCGGGGGCGCACAGATACGCAGTATTTT.

The gene calls are TRBV2 and TRBJ2-2; TRBD2 matches at 10 bases. V lost 7 bases to trimming and J lost 6 bases; unmatched junction nucleotides: 5. Per germline, CDR1 SNHLY and CDR2 FYNNEI. This CDR3 has 14 amino acids. The CDR3 loop reads CASKRLAGAGELFF. DNA of the CDR3: TGTGCCAGCAAGCGGCTAGCGGGGGCCGGGGAGCTGTTTTTT.

The gene calls are TRBV21-1 and TRBJ2-2; no DNA check was done on the table's D call, TRBD1. TRBV21-1 is a listed pseudogene. The CDR3 totals 17 residues. The CDR3 nucleotides read TGTGCCAGCAGCCTCCAACCGGGACAGGGGGCATCCGGGGAGCTGTTTTTT. This codes for CASSLQPGQGASGELFF.

This chain links TRBV11-2 with TRBJ2-4, with TRBD2 matching over 7 bases. The CDR3 consists of 14 residues. Losses at the gene ends were 4 bases for V and 6 bases for J; bases not matched to a gene: 6. Germline CDR1 reads SGHAT; CDR2 reads FQNNGV. CDR3: CASSSRGDGNIQYF. CDR3 nucleotide sequence: TGTGCCAGCAGCTCCCGGGGGGACGGAAACATTCAGTACTTC.

This chain links TRBV5-1 with TRBJ1-4, with 7 bases identical to TRBD1. The trim removed 4 bases at V and 5 bases at J, leaving 8 bases unmatched. From germline, CDR1 is SGHRS and CDR2 YFSETQ. The CDR3 spans 15 residues. CDR3 in DNA: TGCGCCAGCAGCCTAGGGGACAGATCGAATGAAAAACTGTTTTTT. Protein sequence: CASSLGDRSNEKLFF.

CDR3 nucleotides: TGTGCCAGCACCCTCCCAGGGTCTAACGCTGAAGCTTTCTTT. It yields the protein CASTLPGSNAEAFF. This chain uses TRBV11-2 with TRBJ1-1; D is possibly TRBD1 (5 bases). Germline V gene sequence: CDR1 SGHAT, CDR2 FQNNGV. Trimming took 7 bases from V and 6 from J, leaving 18 bases between them. The CDR3 has 14 residues.

This clone occurred once. The rearrangement uses TRBV19 and TRBJ1-3; the D gene is possibly TRBD1 (6 bases). Germline loops: CDR1 LNHDA, CDR2 SQIVND (reference sequence). The V end was cut by 5 bases, the J end by 5 bases, with 13 bases between. The CDR3 spans 14 residues. As DNA, the CDR3 is TGTGCCAGTAGTCTCGGACAGATTCGAAACACCATATATTTT. It yields the protein CASSLGQIRNTIYF. The full variable domain, in which reference TRBV19 and TRBJ1-3 provide the parts outside the CDR3, is DGGITQSPKYLFRKEGQNVTLSCEQNLNHDAMYWYRQDPGQGLRLIYYSQIVNDFQKGDIAEGYSVSREKKESFPLTVTSAQKNPTAFYLCASSLGQIRNTIYFGEGSWLTVV.

The V call is TRBV28, the J call TRBJ2-3; no reliable D call. With 2 bases removed from V and 6 bases from J, the gap between germline ends came to 6 bases. The CDR3 length is 12 residues. CDR1 and CDR2 (germline): MDHEN, SYDVKM. CDR3 DNA: TGTGCCAGCAGTTTAGTCAGGGATACGCAGTATTTT. The encoded protein is CASSLVRDTQYF.

The chain couples TRBV12-5 to TRBJ2-7; 8 positions match TRBD2. The CDR3 runs 13 residues. Unmatched junction bases numbered 8, after V lost 6 bases and J lost 7 bases. Germline V lookup: CDR1 LGHNT, CDR2 FRNRAP. CDR3 DNA sequence: TGTGCTAGTGGCCGGGGGGGTCTGGGAGAGCAGTACTTC. It is translated as CASGRGGLGEQYF.

As to this clone: Other DNA sequences in the sample encode the same CDR3. V usage is TRBV5-1 and J usage is TRBJ1-2; no firm D call. The V end lost 0 bases, the J end lost 1 base, and 4 bases lay between the germline ends. This CDR3 has 13 amino acids. Per germline, CDR1 SGHRS and CDR2 YFSETQ. The CDR3 DNA is TGCGCCAGCAGCTTGGACAGTAACTATGGCTACACCTTC. Encoded protein: CASSLDSNYGYTF.

The chain joins TRBV7-9 to TRBJ1-2; 8 nucleotides align to TRBD1. The junction had 3 bases not matched to a gene; V was cut back by 5 bases and J by 1 base. The CDR3 is made up of 14 amino acids. The V gene's germline CDR1 is SEHNR and CDR2 FQNEAQ (reference sequence). The CDR3 region has the DNA TGTGCCAGCAGCAAGGACAGGGTTAACTATGGCTACACCTTC. This sequence encodes CASSKDRVNYGYTF.

CDR3 sequence: CASSYSPGQTNEKLFF. The CDR3 nucleotides read TGTGCCAGCAGTTACTCACCGGGACAGACTAATGAAAAACTGTTTTTT. The rearrangement joins TRBV6-2 or TRBV6-3 to TRBJ1-4; 7 bases map to TRBD1. This CDR3 contains 16 residues. Losses at the gene ends were 0 bases for V and 2 bases for J; bases not matched to a gene: 3. CDR1 MNHEY and CDR2 SVGEGT come from the germline V gene.

This clone turned up a few times. The V and J genes are TRBV4-1 and TRBJ2-2; TRBD2 matches at 7 bases. Germline values: CDR1 MGHRA, CDR2 YSYEKL. The J segment lost 7 bases and the V segment lost 0 bases, leaving 5 bases of the junction unmatched. CDR3 length equals 15 residues. The CDR3 loop reads CASSQDPGGVGELFF. The CDR3 DNA is TGCGCCAGCAGCCAAGATCCTGGGGGGGTCGGGGAGCTGTTTTTT.

The V call is TRBV19, the J call TRBJ1-3; D is undetermined. The germline gives CDR1 LNHDA, CDR2 SQIVND (reference sequence). Trimming shortened V by 5 bases and J by 7 bases, and 12 bases separated the two germline ends. This CDR3 is built from 13 residues. The CDR3 loop reads CASSLPPTNTIYF. The CDR3 bases are TGTGCCAGTAGTCTCCCCCCGACTAACACCATATATTTT.

The rearrangement links TRBV15 to TRBJ1-4; 8 bases are shared with TRBD1. The CDR3 sequence is 16 residues long. Germline assignment: CDR1 LNHNV and CDR2 YYDKDF (reference sequence). With V trimmed by 1 base and J by 5 bases, 6 bases remained unmatched. The CDR3 reads CATSRGRQGLNEKLFF. The CDR3 region has the DNA TGTGCCACCAGCAGAGGAAGACAGGGGCTGAATGAAAAACTGTTTTTT. Together with reference TRBV15 and TRBJ1-4, the CDR3 gives the full variable domain: DAMVIQNPRYQVTQFGKPVTLSCSQTLNHNVMYWYQQKSSQAPKLLFHYYDKDFNNEADTPDNFQSRRPNTSFCFLDIRSPGLGDTAMYLCATSRGRQGLNEKLFFGSGTQLSVL.

V and J are TRBV2 and TRBJ2-3, with D tentatively TRBD1 (6 bases). The CDR3 runs 16 residues. CDR1 is SNHLY and CDR2 is FYNNEI in the germline V gene. Between the trimmed V and J ends, which lost 0 bases and 2 bases, there was a span of 12 bases. The CDR3, as DNA: TGTGCCAGCAGTGAAGCGCTTGACAGGAACACAGATACGCAGTATTTT. It yields the protein CASSEALDRNTDTQYF.

The J gene is TRBJ1-3, the V gene TRBV7-2; possibly TRBD1 for D (5 bases). In germline, CDR1 is SGHTA, CDR2 FQGNSA. Trimming removed 0 bases at V and 4 bases at J, with 13 bases between. The CDR3 covers 16 residues. The CDR3 loop is CASSLAGGFNGNTIYF. CDR3 DNA sequence: TGTGCCAGCAGCTTAGCGGGGGGGTTCAACGGAAACACCATATATTTT.

V gene TRBV3-1 (or the pseudogene TRBV3-2) combines with J gene TRBJ1-1; 8 bases are a match to TRBD1. Germline lookup yields CDR1 LGHDT and CDR2 YNNKEL (reference sequence). This CDR3 contains 12 residues. V was clipped by 3 bases and J by 8 bases; unmatched bases: 2. CDR3 amino acids: CASSHGTGEAFF. CDR3 coding DNA: TGTGCCAGCAGCCATGGGACAGGCGAAGCTTTCTTT.

V gene TRBV7-8 combines with J gene TRBJ1-1; 7 positions match TRBD1. V shed 5 bases and J 3 bases; nucleotides not matched to a gene: 18. The CDR3 loop spans 18 amino acids. The germline V gene has CDR1 SGHVS and CDR2 FQNEAQ. CDR3 DNA: TGTGCCAGCAGCCGCACCGCATCCTCGACAGGGCGCTACACTGAAGCTTTCTTT. Its translation is CASSRTASSTGRYTEAFF.

The chain is built from TRBV19 and TRBJ1-2, with 7 bases matching TRBD1. This CDR3 has 15 amino acids. Germline CDR1 reads LNHDA; CDR2 reads SQIVND (reference sequence). J gave up 3 bases and V 1 base, and 5 bases lay outside the gene matches. The CDR3: CASSIVRTGDYGYTF. The DNA of the CDR3 is TGTGCCAGTAGTATAGTCCGGACAGGAGACTATGGCTACACCTTC.

The chain links TRBV19 to TRBJ2-3, with 9 nucleotides matching TRBD2. The germline V gene has CDR1 LNHDA and CDR2 SQIVND (reference sequence). J was trimmed by 0 bases and V by 10 bases; bases with no gene match: 14. The CDR3 has 17 residues. The CDR3 spells CATKGLAGSPSTDTQYF. Here the CDR3 DNA reads TGTGCCACTAAGGGCCTAGCGGGGTCCCCTAGCACAGATACGCAGTATTTT.

As concerns this clone: The same CDR3 is also encoded by other DNA sequences in this sample. The chain employs TRBV6-5 and TRBJ1-2; D is unresolved. The germline V and J ends were trimmed by 5 bases and 8 bases, with 15 bases remaining between them. This CDR3 is 13 amino acids long. In germline, CDR1 is MNHEY, CDR2 SVGAGI. The CDR3 region has the DNA TGTGCCAGCAGTCAGTCTAGAGAACCGGGCTACACCTTC. Translating gives CASSQSREPGYTF.

V gene TRBV5-1 combines with J gene TRBJ2-4; 7 nucleotides agree with TRBD1. Trimming at V came to 2 bases and at J to 7 bases, leaving 3 bases not matched to a gene. Germline V gene sequence: CDR1 SGHRS, CDR2 YFSETQ. The CDR3 has 13 amino acids. The CDR3 bases are TGCGCCAGCAGCTTAGGACAGGCCAACATTCAGTACTTC. This sequence encodes CASSLGQANIQYF.

This clone has only a few counts. The genes are TRBV28 and TRBJ1-5, with 7 bases that match TRBD1. The length of the CDR3 is 16 residues. Germline CDR1 is MDHEN and CDR2 is SYDVKM. J was trimmed by 7 bases and V by 4 bases; bases with no gene match: 13. DNA for the CDR3: TGTGCCAGCAGTTCCCCGTCGACGCAGGGGGGACAGCCCCAGCATTTT. It is translated as CASSSPSTQGGQPQHF.

The V call is TRBV7-9, the J call TRBJ1-2; 10 positions agree with TRBD1. The CDR3 has 15 residues. V shed 1 base and J 8 bases; nucleotides not matched to a gene: 7. Germline loops: CDR1 SEHNR, CDR2 FQNEAQ (reference sequence). The chain's CDR3 is CASSLDWDRGGGYTF. The CDR3, as DNA: TGTGCCAGCAGCTTAGATTGGGACAGGGGCGGCGGCTACACCTTC.

The genes are TRBV6-4 and TRBJ1-2; 7 bases map to TRBD1. V trimming: 6 bases; J trimming: 0 bases; junction bases outside the gene matches: 4. Germline V gives CDR1 MRHNA, CDR2 SNTAGT. The CDR3 spans 14 residues. The CDR3 DNA follows: TGTGCCAGCAGAGCAGGGGGAGCTAACTATGGCTACACCTTC. This translates into CASRAGGANYGYTF.

The V call is TRBV29-1, the J call TRBJ1-4; D perhaps matches TRBD1 (6 bases). Germline CDR1 is SQVTM and CDR2 is ANQGSEA. V was shortened by 4 bases and J by 2 bases, with 14 bases between the two germline ends. The CDR3 is 15 residues long. CDR3 sequence reads: CSVALSGVTNEKLFF. The CDR3 DNA is TGCAGCGTTGCCCTCTCAGGGGTTACTAATGAAAAACTGTTTTTT.

This clone was detected once. The chain combines TRBV5-3 with TRBJ1-2; the D gene is possibly TRBD1 (5 bases). TRBV5-3 is classed as an ORF, of uncertain function. V lost 4 bases, J lost 6 bases, and 10 bases lay in between. The CDR3 totals 12 residues. This CDR3 reads CARSRPGDGYTF. DNA of the CDR3: TGTGCCAGAAGCCGCCCGGGGGATGGCTACACCTTC.